This entry features one T cell receptor beta chain sequence. Naive CD8 cells comprised CD45RO-negative, CCR7-positively selected cells, excluding terminally differentiated effector memory CD45RA+ cells. Using immunoSEQ multiplex PCR, the repertoire was profiled, and TCRdb retains in-frame clones only, with some absent. Among hundreds of thousands of clones listed, around 95% were seen once. This sample was taken from a study of shared clonotypes between healthy human individuals. Study details: A couple of women and a few men aged 18 to 49 made up the donors.

This receptor was obtained from a woman between 25 and 40 years old in good health. Source material: naive CD8+ T cells sorted from blood.

The CDR3 here is CASSPTEMGGYTDTQYF. CDR3 in DNA: TGTGCCAGCAGCCCGACCGAAATGGGGGGGTACACAGATACGCAGTATTTT. The rearrangement joins TRBV7-8 to TRBJ2-3; 7 bases match TRBD2. V was clipped by 5 bases and J by 2 bases; unmatched bases: 13. The germline gives CDR1 SGHVS, CDR2 FQNEAQ. This CDR3 spans 17 amino acids.